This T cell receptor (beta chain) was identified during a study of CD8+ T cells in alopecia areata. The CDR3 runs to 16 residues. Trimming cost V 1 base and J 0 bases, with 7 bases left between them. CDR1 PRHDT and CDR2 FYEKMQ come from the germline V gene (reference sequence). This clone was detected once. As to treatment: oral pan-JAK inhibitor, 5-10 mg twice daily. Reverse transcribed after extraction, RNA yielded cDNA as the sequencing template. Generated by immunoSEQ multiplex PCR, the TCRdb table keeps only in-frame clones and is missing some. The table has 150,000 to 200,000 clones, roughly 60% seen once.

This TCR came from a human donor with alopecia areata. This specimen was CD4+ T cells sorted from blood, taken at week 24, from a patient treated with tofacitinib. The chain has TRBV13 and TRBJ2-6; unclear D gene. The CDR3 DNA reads TGTGCCAGCAGCTTAGTTGGCCTCTCTGGGGCCAACGTCCTGACTTTC. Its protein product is CASSLVGLSGANVLTF.